The 11 T cell receptor beta chains listed next were all sequenced from one sample in a study of shared clonotypes between healthy human individuals. CD45RO-negative, CCR7-selected cells formed the naive CD8 fraction, which excluded terminally differentiated effector memory CD45RA+ cells. Method: immunoSEQ multiplex PCR; TCRdb's copy keeps in-frame clones and lacks some. The repertoire includes some 2.1 million clones, about 95% of them detected once, and 0.9% to 1.3% sits in the top ten. The material sequenced was naive CD8+ T cells sorted from blood. These receptors all come from a man between 18 and 29 years old in good health.

The chain is built from TRBV4-1 and TRBJ1-2; D might be TRBD1 (5 bases). Germline V lookup: CDR1 MGHRA, CDR2 YSYEKL. V lost 3 bases and J 8 bases, leaving 16 bases between the germline ends. CDR3 length equals 14 residues. CDR3 nucleotides: TGCGCCAGCAGCCACCCGGGGGAGTTTAGGGGCTACACCTTC. Translation gives CASSHPGEFRGYTF.

The V gene is TRBV28, the J gene TRBJ2-5; D is perhaps TRBD1 (6 bases). The germline V gene has CDR1 MDHEN and CDR2 SYDVKM. The CDR3 length is 13 residues. V lost 6 bases to trimming and J lost 4 bases, with 12 bases between them. The CDR3 is CASSPYRAETQYF. Written as DNA, the CDR3 is TGTGCCAGCAGCCCTTACAGGGCAGAGACCCAGTACTTC.

A single count supports this clone. The CDR3 region has the DNA TGTGCCAGCAGTACCTTAGCGGGGGGGCCAGCAGATACGCAGTATTTT. It encodes CASSTLAGGPADTQYF. This chain links TRBV28 with TRBJ2-3; 11 bases align to TRBD2. J gave up 4 bases and V 5 bases, and 8 bases lay outside the gene matches. This CDR3 comprises 16 residues. The germline CDR1 and CDR2 sequences are MDHEN and SYDVKM.

The chain combines TRBV4-1 with TRBJ2-2, with TRBD2 identical over 12 bases. The CDR3 is 18 residues long. Germline values: CDR1 MGHRA, CDR2 YSYEKL. V gave up 0 bases and J gave up 4 bases; unmatched junction bases: 6. DNA of the CDR3: TGCGCCAGCAGCCAAGATCCGGGGGGACTAGCGGGCACCGGGGAGCTGTTTTTT. Protein sequence: CASSQDPGGLAGTGELFF.

The chain links TRBV27 to TRBJ2-1; TRBD2 aligns across 9 bases. J lost 2 bases, V lost 5 bases, and 4 bases had no gene match. Germline V gene data show CDR1 as MNHEY and CDR2 as SMNVEV (reference sequence). The CDR3 covers 15 residues. The CDR3, as DNA: TGTGCCAGCAGTCTCAGCGGGAGGACCTACAATGAGCAGTTCTTC. This gives the protein CASSLSGRTYNEQFF.

The chain uses TRBV28 and TRBJ1-4; 10 bases are a match to TRBD1. The V segment lost 3 bases and the J segment 8 bases; nucleotides outside the gene matches: 3. In germline, CDR1 is MDHEN, CDR2 SYDVKM. The CDR3 length is 14 residues. CDR3 in amino acids: CASSLGQGNEKLFF. The CDR3 DNA sequence: TGTGCCAGCAGTTTGGGACAGGGGAACGAAAAACTGTTTTTT.

The V gene is TRBV27, the J gene TRBJ2-5, with D possibly being TRBD1 (6 bases). CDR3 length equals 15 residues. Germline-derived CDR1 and CDR2 are MNHEY and SMNVEV (reference sequence). Trimming cost V 6 bases and J 0 bases, with 14 bases left between them. The CDR3 sequence: CASRSLYRDQETQYF. The CDR3 coding sequence is TGTGCCAGCAGGTCACTATACAGGGACCAAGAGACCCAGTACTTC.

J is TRBJ2-7 and V is TRBV10-3; possible D gene TRBD1, 5 bases. Germline CDR1 ENHRY, CDR2 SYGVKD. The CDR3 extends over 15 amino acids. The V and J ends lost 3 bases and 5 bases respectively, with 17 bases between them. CDR3 in DNA: TGTGCCATCAGTGAAGGGCAGGGCGTAACACACGAGCAGTACTTC. As protein: CAISEGQGVTHEQYF.

V is TRBV7-9 and J is TRBJ1-4, with D perhaps TRBD1 (5 bases). This CDR3 has 14 residues. In germline, CDR1 is SEHNR, CDR2 FQNEAQ (reference sequence). The V end lost 5 bases, the J end lost 4 bases, and 11 bases lay between the germline ends. The CDR3 sequence: CASSPGGVNEKLFF. The DNA for the CDR3 is TGTGCCAGCAGCCCAGGAGGGGTTAATGAAAAACTGTTTTTT.

In regard to this clone: Other DNA sequences from this sample encode an identical CDR3 as well. The V gene is TRBV11-2, the J gene TRBJ2-7, with D possibly being TRBD2 (5 bases). CDR3 length: 13 amino acids. CDR1 is SGHAT, CDR2 FQNNGV, per germline. V was shortened by 3 bases and J by 4 bases, with 10 bases between the two germline ends. The CDR3: CASSLGVPYEQYF. The DNA for the CDR3 is TGTGCCAGCAGCTTGGGAGTCCCATACGAGCAGTACTTC.

This clone has only one observation. CDR3 sequence: CASSQGTGVPFSYEQYF. CDR3 nucleotides: TGCGCCAGCAGCCAAGGGACAGGAGTTCCCTTCTCCTACGAGCAGTACTTC. This chain connects TRBV4-1 to TRBJ2-7; TRBD1 agrees at 7 bases. V shed 1 base, J shed 0 bases, and the junction held 9 bases outside the gene matches. This CDR3 comprises 17 residues. Germline-derived CDR1 and CDR2 are MGHRA and YSYEKL.